These T cell receptor beta chains were read from a single sample in a study of early T cells in non-severe SARS-CoV-2 infection. Each CDR3 protein gets one entry after TCRdb re-called the 5' RACE reads with MiXCR. The sample yields 71,000 or so distinct CDR3 sequences, 12% to 15% seen once. What was sequenced was whole blood. The receptors here all came from an adult who was a healthcare worker with PCR-confirmed SARS-CoV-2 infection or an uninfected control (not recorded which). Each CDR3 is given with its conserved first and last residue. The D gene is left open where the match is weak. Where a row states a size, it is once, few, many or the class of an expanded clone; other rows omit it.

NA	NA	TRBV7-8	TRBJ2-5	TGTGCCAGCAGCTTATCCAGGGGCCTAGAGACCCAGTACTTC	CASSLSRGLETQYF
NA	few	TRBV6-2/TRBV6-3	TRBJ1-2	TGTGCCAGCAGCCACCCGATGCCCCGAGAGGGCTACACCTTC	CASSHPMPREGYTF
NA	many	TRBV6-6	TRBJ1-3	TGTGCCAGCAGCCCCACGAGGGGAAACACCATATATTTT	CASSPTRGNTIYF
NA	few	TRBV2	TRBJ1-1	TGTGCCAGCGGCAGGACCCGGACTGAAGCTTTCTTT	CASGRTRTEAFF
TRBD1	many	TRBV2	TRBJ1-1	TGTGCCAGCAGTTATACAGGGGAAGGTCGGGCTTTCTTT	CASSYTGEGRAFF
NA	few	TRBV20-1	TRBJ1-1	TGCAGTGCGCCCCGGGACGGTGGATCGAGCACTGAAGCTTTCTTT	CSAPRDGGSSTEAFF
NA	many	TRBV12-3/TRBV12-4	TRBJ2-2	TGTGCCAGCAGTTTTTTGGGGGCCGACACCGGGGAGCTGTTTTTT	CASSFLGADTGELFF
TRBD1	few	TRBV11-3	TRBJ1-1	TGTGCCAGCAGCTTAATCGGACAGGGTGAAGCTTTCTTT	CASSLIGQGEAFF
NA	NA	TRBV10-3	TRBJ2-1	TGTGCCATCAGTAGGACCGATGAGCAGTTCTTC	CAISRTDEQFF
NA	few	TRBV20-1	TRBJ1-1	TGCAGTGCAGGGGGAGAAATGAACACTGAAGCTTTCTTT	CSAGGEMNTEAFF
NA	NA	TRBV7-9	TRBJ2-7	TGTGCCAGCAGCTCTCAGGGTAGGGGTACCTACGAGCAGTACTTC	CASSSQGRGTYEQYF
NA	NA	TRBV6-5	TRBJ2-6	TGTGCCAGCAGACCATACTCTGGGGCCAACGTCCTGACTTTC	CASRPYSGANVLTF
NA	NA	TRBV7-2	TRBJ2-7	TGTGCCAGCAGCTTATACCCCCCGCGGGAATACGAGCAGTACTTC	CASSLYPPREYEQYF
NA	few	TRBV10-2	TRBJ1-2	TGCGCCAGCAGTGAGAGGACAAACTATGGCTACACCTTC	CASSERTNYGYTF
NA	many	TRBV7-2	TRBJ2-7	TGTGCCAGCAGCCCTAGGTCCCACTACGAGCAGTACTTC	CASSPRSHYEQYF
NA	medium-sized	TRBV29-1	TRBJ1-1	TGCAGCGTTGAAAAGCTGAACACTGAAGCTTTCTTT	CSVEKLNTEAFF
NA	few	TRBV12-3/TRBV12-4	TRBJ1-1	TGTGCCAGCAGCCCGGACTCCGCCTCAGGGGCGACTGAAGCTTTCTTT	CASSPDSASGATEAFF
NA	few	TRBV6-2/TRBV6-3	TRBJ2-6	TGTGCCAGCAGTGCCTGGGCGTCTGGGGCCAACGTCCTGACTTTC	CASSAWASGANVLTF
NA	NA	TRBV29-1	TRBJ1-1	TGCAGCGCCGCAGGGGTTTTGAACACTGAAGCTTTCTTT	CSAAGVLNTEAFF
TRBD1	NA	TRBV14	TRBJ2-1	TGTGCCAGCAGCCAAGTTACTCCAGGAAACAGGGGTCGGAATGAGCAGTTCTTC	CASSQVTPGNRGRNEQFF
NA	NA	TRBV15	TRBJ1-1	TGTGCCACCAGCAGTCAGGGATCCACTGAAGCTTTCTTT	CATSSQGSTEAFF
NA	NA	TRBV6-6	TRBJ1-2	TGTGCCAGCAGTGGCGGGGTCTATGGCTACACCTTC	CASSGGVYGYTF
NA	NA	TRBV5-1	TRBJ2-7	TGCGCCAGCAGGTTCGAGTACGAGCAGTACTTC	CASRFEYEQYF
NA	few	TRBV6-5	TRBJ2-7	TGTGCCAGCAGTACGCCCAACAGGGACGAGCAGTACTTC	CASSTPNRDEQYF
NA	few	TRBV6-6	TRBJ1-1	TGTGCCAGCAGTTACAACCAGGTGAACACTGAAGCTTTCTTT	CASSYNQVNTEAFF
NA	NA	TRBV19	TRBJ2-2	TGTGCCAGTAAAATCGGGGCTAACACCGGGGAGCTGTTTTTT	CASKIGANTGELFF
NA	many	TRBV20-1	TRBJ1-4	TGCAGTGCTTTCCACTCCGGGGCTAATGAAAAACTGTTTTTT	CSAFHSGANEKLFF
NA	NA	TRBV7-2	TRBJ2-7	TGTGCCAGCAGCTTAGCTTGGGGGGAGCAGTACTTC	CASSLAWGEQYF
NA	few	TRBV2	TRBJ1-5	TGTGCCAGCAGTGAGGGACTTAGCAATCAGCCCCAGCATTTT	CASSEGLSNQPQHF
NA	few	TRBV25-1	TRBJ2-1	TGTGCCAGCAGTTTAAGTGCTATCAATGAGCAGTTCTTC	CASSLSAINEQFF
NA	NA	TRBV7-9	TRBJ2-7	TGTGCCAGCAGCCCCCCCGGTGGGTACGAGCAGTACTTC	CASSPPGGYEQYF
TRBD1	NA	TRBV12-3/TRBV12-4	TRBJ1-6	TGTGCCAGCAAATCCGGGACAGGGAGATCACCCCTCCACTTT	CASKSGTGRSPLHF
NA	NA	TRBV20-1	TRBJ2-1	TGCAGTGCTAGATCCTCGGGGGCGAATGAGCAGTTCTTC	CSARSSGANEQFF
NA	many	TRBV12-3/TRBV12-4	TRBJ2-7	TGTGCCAGCAGTTCGGGCCGAACCTACGAGCAGTACTTC	CASSSGRTYEQYF
TRBD1	NA	TRBV11-3	TRBJ2-3	TGTGCCAGCAGCTTAAGACAGGGCGACACAGATACGCAGTATTTT	CASSLRQGDTDTQYF
NA	NA	TRBV7-9	TRBJ1-4	TGTGCCAGCAGCTTGGTTGGAGGAAATGAAAAACTGTTTTTT	CASSLVGGNEKLFF
NA	NA	TRBV7-9	TRBJ1-5	TGTGCCAGCAGGGACGGTACCAATCAGCCCCAGCATTTT	CASRDGTNQPQHF
TRBD1	many	TRBV6-4	TRBJ1-5	TGTGCCAGCATCAGGGGGTACTTCCAGCCCCAGCATTTT	CASIRGYFQPQHF